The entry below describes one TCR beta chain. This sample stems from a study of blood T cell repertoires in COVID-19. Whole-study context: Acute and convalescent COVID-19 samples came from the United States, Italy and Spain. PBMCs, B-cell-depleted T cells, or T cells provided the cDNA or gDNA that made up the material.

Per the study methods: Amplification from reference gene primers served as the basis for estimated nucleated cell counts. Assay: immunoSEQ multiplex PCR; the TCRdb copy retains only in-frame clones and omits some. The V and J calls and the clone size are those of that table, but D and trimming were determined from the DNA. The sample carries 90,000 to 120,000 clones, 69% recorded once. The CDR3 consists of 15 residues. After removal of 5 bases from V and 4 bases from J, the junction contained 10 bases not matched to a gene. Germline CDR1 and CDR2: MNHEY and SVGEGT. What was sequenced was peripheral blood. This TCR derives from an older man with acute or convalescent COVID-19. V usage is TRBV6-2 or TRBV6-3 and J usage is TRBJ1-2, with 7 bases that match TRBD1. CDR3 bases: TGTGCCAGCAGTCACAAAGTACAGGGGAGCTATGGCTACACCTTC. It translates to CASSHKVQGSYGYTF.